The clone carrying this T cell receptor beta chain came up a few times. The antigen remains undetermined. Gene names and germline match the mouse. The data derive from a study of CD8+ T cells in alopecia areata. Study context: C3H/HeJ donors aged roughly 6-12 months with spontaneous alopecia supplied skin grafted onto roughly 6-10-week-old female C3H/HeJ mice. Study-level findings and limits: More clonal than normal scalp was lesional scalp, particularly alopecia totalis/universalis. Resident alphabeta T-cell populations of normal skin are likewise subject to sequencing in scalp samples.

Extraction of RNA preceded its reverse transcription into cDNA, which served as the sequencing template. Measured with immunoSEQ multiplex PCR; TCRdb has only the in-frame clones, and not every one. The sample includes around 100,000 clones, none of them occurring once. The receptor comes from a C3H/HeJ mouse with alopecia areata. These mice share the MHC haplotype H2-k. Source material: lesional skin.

The covered CDR3 bases are TGTGCCAGCGGTGAGACAGGGGACACA. This codes for CASGETGDT. The whole CDR3 protein is CASGETGDTEVFF. V usage is TRBV13-2 and J usage is TRBJ1-1; 8 positions agree with TRBD1. The CDR3 extends 4 residues past the end of the read, so its final part is completed from the germline J gene. The CDR3 has 13 residues. Germline CDR1 and CDR2: NNHNN and SYGAGS (reference sequence). Germline trimming cut 2 bases from V and 3 bases from J; bases unmatched to any gene: 0.